The rows below give T cell receptor beta chains drawn from one sample of a study of blood T cell repertoires in COVID-19. The method was immunoSEQ multiplex PCR; TCRdb's version includes in-frame clones alone and lacks a portion of them. The repertoire consists of roughly 150,000 clones, with about 88% occurring once and the leading ten covering more than 2%. The specimen was peripheral blood. The origin of the receptors is a man aged 45-65 years who had recovered from COVID-19. The CDR3 runs from the conserved cysteine through the conserved F or W. A D gene is named only where the DNA matches it firmly. The size of a clone is reported for some rows only, either as once, few or many, or as a class for expanded clones.

J gene | V gene | D gene | clone size | CDR3 protein | CDR3 DNA
TRBJ1-6 | TRBV12-3/TRBV12-4 | - | - | CASSTSLGSPLHF | TGTGCCAGCAGTACTAGTTTGGGTTCACCCCTCCACTTT
TRBJ1-5 | TRBV19 | TRBD1 | once | CASSKRTGASSNQPQHF | TGTGCCAGTAGTAAACGGACAGGCGCTAGTAGCAATCAGCCCCAGCATTTT
TRBJ2-7 | TRBV19 | TRBD2 | - | CASSWTSDRPYEQYF | TGTGCCAGTAGTTGGACTAGCGATCGCCCGTACGAGCAGTACTTC
TRBJ2-7 | TRBV11-2 | TRBD2 | few | CASSPGLPGGEQYF | TGTGCCAGCAGCCCGGGACTCCCGGGGGGCGAGCAGTACTTC
TRBJ1-6 | TRBV28 | - | few | CASSFSRGGTSLNSPLHF | TGTGCCAGCAGTTTTTCCAGGGGTGGGACATCCCTCAATTCACCCCTCCACTTT
TRBJ2-7 | TRBV27 | TRBD1 | - | CASRKQGQAYEQYF | TGTGCCAGCAGAAAACAGGGGCAAGCCTACGAGCAGTACTTC
TRBJ2-5 | TRBV11-2 | - | - | CASRVGVEGETQYF | TGTGCCAGCCGAGTTGGGGTAGAGGGAGAGACCCAGTACTTC
TRBJ2-7 | TRBV4-1 | - | - | CASSQARASSYEQYF | TGCGCCAGCAGCCAAGCCAGGGCCAGCTCCTACGAGCAGTACTTC
TRBJ2-5 | TRBV6-5 | - | few | CASSLRNAETQYF | TGTGCCAGCAGCCTGAGAAATGCGGAGACCCAGTACTTC
TRBJ2-7 | TRBV9 | - | - | CASSPRRANYEQYF | TGTGCCAGCAGCCCCCGCAGGGCTAACTACGAGCAGTACTTC